This TCR beta chain is drawn from a study of shared clonotypes between healthy human individuals. Adults of Caucasian background living in Nashville, Tennessee made up all donors. Researchers reported that CD8 memory united CD45RO+ cells with CCR7-negative CD45RA+ TemRA cells. V trimming: 3 bases; J trimming: 6 bases; junction bases outside the gene matches: 5. This CDR3 region has 15 residues. Germline CDR1 is SEHNR and CDR2 is FQNEAQ (reference sequence). Sequencing used immunoSEQ multiplex PCR; TCRdb keeps in-frame clones, though not all of them. The table has 550,000 to 800,000 clones, about 92% seen once. Ten or more counts support this clone.

The V and J genes are TRBV7-9 and TRBJ2-5; 12 bases align to TRBD1. What was sequenced was memory CD8+ T cells from PBMCs. The subset here: CD45RO+ cells pooled with CCR7-negative TemRA cells. The sequence was collected from a man aged 18 to 30 in good health. Some clones in this sample may be carry-over from other donors' samples. CDR3 nucleotide sequence: TGTGCCAGCAGCTTGGGGACAGGGGGCCTCAAGACCCAGTACTTC. Its protein is CASSLGTGGLKTQYF.